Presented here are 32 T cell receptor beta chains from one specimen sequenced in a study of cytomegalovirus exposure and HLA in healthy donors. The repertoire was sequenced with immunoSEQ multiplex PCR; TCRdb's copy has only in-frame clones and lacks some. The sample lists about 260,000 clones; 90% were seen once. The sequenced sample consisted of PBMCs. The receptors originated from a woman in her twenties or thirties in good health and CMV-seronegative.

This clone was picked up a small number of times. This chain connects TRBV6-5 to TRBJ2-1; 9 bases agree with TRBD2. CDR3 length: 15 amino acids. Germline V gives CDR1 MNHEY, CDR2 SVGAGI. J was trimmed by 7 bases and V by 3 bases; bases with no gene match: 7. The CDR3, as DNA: TGTGCCAGCAGTTATGGGCGGGAGGGGGGTAATGAGCAGTTCTTC. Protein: CASSYGREGGNEQFF.

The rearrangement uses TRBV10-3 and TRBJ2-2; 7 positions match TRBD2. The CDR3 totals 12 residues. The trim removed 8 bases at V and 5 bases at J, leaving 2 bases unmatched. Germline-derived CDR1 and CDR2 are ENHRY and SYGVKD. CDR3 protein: CAIGRATGELFF. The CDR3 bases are TGTGCCATCGGGAGGGCGACCGGGGAGCTGTTTTTT.

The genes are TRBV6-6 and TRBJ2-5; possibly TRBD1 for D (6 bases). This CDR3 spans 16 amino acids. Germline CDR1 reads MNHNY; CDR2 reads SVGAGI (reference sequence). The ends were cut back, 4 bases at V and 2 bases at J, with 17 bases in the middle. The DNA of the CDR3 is TGTGCCAGCAGTTCCCATTCCGGGACATCGCAAGAGACCCAGTACTTC. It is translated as CASSSHSGTSQETQYF.

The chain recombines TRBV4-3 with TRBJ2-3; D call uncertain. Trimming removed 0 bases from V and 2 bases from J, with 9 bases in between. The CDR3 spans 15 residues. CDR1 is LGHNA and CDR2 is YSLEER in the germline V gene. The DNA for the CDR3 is TGCGCCAGCAGCCAAGATCTAGTAACCACAGATACGCAGTATTTT. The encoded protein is CASSQDLVTTDTQYF.

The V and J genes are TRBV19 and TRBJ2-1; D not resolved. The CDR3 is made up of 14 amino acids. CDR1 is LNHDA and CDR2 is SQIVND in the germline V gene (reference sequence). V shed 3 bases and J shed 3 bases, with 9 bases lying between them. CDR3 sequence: CASSMGWNYNEQFF. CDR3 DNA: TGTGCCAGTAGTATGGGATGGAACTACAATGAGCAGTTCTTC.

The CDR3 spells CASRIDRVDTEAFF. The CDR3 DNA follows: TGTGCCAGCAGAATCGACAGGGTTGACACTGAAGCTTTCTTT. The chain uses TRBV6-5 and TRBJ1-1; TRBD1 agrees at 7 bases. CDR1 is MNHEY and CDR2 is SVGAGI in the germline V gene. V was clipped by 6 bases and J by 3 bases; unmatched bases: 7. The CDR3 contains 14 residues.

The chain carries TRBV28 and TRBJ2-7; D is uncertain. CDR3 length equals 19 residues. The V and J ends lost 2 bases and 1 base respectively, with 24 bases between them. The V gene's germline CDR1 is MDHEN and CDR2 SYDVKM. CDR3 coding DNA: TGTGCCAGCAGTTTAGGATACCGAATGACGTATCCTAAATCCTACGAGCAGTACTTC. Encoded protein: CASSLGYRMTYPKSYEQYF.

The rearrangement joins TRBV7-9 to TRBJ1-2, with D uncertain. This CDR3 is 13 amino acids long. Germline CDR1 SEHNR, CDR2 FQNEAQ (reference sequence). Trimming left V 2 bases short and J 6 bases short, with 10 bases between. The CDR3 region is CASSLPGVDGYTF. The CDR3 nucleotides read TGTGCCAGCAGCTTACCAGGAGTCGATGGCTACACCTTC.

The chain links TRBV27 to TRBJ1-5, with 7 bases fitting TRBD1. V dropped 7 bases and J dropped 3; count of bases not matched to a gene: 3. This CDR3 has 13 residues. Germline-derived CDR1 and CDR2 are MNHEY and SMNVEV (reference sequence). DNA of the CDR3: TGTGCCAGCAAGACAGGGTTCAATCAGCCCCAGCATTTT. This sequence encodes CASKTGFNQPQHF.

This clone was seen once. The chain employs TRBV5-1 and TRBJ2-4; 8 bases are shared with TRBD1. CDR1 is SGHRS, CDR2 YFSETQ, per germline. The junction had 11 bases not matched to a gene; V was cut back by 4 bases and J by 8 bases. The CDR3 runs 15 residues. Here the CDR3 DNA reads TGCGCCAGCAGCGTACATTCAGGGGGCGCGGACATTCAGTACTTC. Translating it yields CASSVHSGGADIQYF.

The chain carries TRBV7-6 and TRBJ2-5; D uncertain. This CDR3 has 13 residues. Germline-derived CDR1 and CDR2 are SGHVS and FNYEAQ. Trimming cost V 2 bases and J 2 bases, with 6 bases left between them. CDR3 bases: TGTGCCAGCAGCTTATGGGAACAAGAGACCCAGTACTTC. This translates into CASSLWEQETQYF.

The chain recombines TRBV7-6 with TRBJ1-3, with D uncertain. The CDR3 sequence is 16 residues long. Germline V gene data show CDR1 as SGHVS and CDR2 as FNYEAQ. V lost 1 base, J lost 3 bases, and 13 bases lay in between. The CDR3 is CASSLDPRKGGNTIYF. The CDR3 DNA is TGTGCCAGCAGCTTAGACCCCAGGAAAGGTGGAAACACCATATATTTT. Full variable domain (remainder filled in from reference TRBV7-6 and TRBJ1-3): GAGVSQSPRYKVTKRGQDVALRCDPISGHVSLYWYRQALGQGPEFLTYFNYEAQQDKSGLPNDRFSAERPEGSISTLTIQRTEQRDSAMYRCASSLDPRKGGNTIYFGEGSWLTVV.

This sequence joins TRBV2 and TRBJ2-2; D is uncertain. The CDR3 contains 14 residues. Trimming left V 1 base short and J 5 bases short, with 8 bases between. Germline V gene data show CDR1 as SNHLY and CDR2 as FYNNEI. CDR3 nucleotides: TGTGCCAGCAGTGAAGTTCGAGTAACCGGGGAGCTGTTTTTT. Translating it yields CASSEVRVTGELFF.

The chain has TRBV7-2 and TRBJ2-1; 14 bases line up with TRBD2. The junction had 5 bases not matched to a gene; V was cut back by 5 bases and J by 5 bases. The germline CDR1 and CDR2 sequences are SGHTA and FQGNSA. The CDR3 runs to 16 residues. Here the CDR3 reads CASSPTSGRADNEQFF. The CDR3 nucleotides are TGTGCCAGCAGCCCGACTAGCGGGAGGGCCGACAATGAGCAGTTCTTC.

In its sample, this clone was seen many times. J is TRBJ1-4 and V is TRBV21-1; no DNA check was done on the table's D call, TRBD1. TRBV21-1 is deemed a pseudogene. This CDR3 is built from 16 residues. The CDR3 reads CASSKKDREGGEKLFF. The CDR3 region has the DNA TGTGCCAGCAGCAAAAAGGACAGGGAAGGAGGGGAAAAACTGTTTTTT.

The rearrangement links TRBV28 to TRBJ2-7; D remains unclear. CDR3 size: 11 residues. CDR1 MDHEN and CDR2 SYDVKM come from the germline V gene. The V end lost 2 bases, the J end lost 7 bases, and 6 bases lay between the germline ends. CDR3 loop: CASSLGGEQYF. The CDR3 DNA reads TGTGCCAGCAGTTTAGGTGGTGAGCAGTACTTC.

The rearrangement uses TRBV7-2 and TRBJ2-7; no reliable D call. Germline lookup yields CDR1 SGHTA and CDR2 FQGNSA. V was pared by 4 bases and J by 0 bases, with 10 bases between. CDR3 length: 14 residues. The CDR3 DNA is TGTGCCAGCAGCTCTGCTTTTAGCTCCTACGAGCAGTACTTC. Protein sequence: CASSSAFSSYEQYF.

The CDR3 DNA reads TGTGCCAGCAGCTTATACTTAGAGGTCGGGGAGCTGTTTTTT. Translating gives CASSLYLEVGELFF. J is TRBJ2-2 and V is TRBV7-6; no definite D call. V was pared by 2 bases and J by 7 bases, with 11 bases between. Germline lookup yields CDR1 SGHVS and CDR2 FNYEAQ. The length of the CDR3 is 14 residues.

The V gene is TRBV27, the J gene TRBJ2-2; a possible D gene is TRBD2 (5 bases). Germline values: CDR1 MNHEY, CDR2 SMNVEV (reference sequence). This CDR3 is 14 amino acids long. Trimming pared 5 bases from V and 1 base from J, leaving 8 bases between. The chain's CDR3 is CASSRGRNTGELFF. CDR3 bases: TGTGCCAGCAGTCGAGGGAGGAACACCGGGGAGCTGTTTTTT.

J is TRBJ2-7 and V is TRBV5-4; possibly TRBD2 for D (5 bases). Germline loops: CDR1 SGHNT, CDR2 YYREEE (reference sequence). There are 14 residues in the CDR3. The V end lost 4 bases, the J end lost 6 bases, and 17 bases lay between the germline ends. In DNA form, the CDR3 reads TGTGCCAGCAGCCCCCCTTCGGGGTACGGCGAGCAGTACTTC. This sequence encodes CASSPPSGYGEQYF.

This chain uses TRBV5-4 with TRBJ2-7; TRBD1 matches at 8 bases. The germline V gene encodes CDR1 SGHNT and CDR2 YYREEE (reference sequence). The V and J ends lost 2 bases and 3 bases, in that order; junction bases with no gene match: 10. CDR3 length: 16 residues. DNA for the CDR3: TGTGCCAGCAGCTTAGAGGGACAGGCCCACTTCTACGAGCAGTACTTC. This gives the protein CASSLEGQAHFYEQYF.

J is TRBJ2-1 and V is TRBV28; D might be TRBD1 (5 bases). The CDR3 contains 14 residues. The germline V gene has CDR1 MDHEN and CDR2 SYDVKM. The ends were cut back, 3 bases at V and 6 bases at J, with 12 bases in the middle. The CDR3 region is CASSFYDSPNEQFF. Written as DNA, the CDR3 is TGTGCCAGCAGTTTCTACGACAGCCCCAATGAGCAGTTCTTC.

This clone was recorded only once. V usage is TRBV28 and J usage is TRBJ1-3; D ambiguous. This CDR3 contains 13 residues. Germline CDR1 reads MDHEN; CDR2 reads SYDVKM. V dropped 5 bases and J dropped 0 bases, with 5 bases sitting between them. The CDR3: CASSRFSGNTIYF. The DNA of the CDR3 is TGTGCCAGCAGTCGCTTCTCTGGAAACACCATATATTTT.

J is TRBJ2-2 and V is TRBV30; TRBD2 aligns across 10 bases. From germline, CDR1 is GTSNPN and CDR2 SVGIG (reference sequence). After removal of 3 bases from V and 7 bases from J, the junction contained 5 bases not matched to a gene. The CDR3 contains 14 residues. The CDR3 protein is CAWRLAGSNGELFF. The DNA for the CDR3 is TGTGCCTGGAGACTAGCGGGAAGTAACGGGGAGCTGTTTTTT.

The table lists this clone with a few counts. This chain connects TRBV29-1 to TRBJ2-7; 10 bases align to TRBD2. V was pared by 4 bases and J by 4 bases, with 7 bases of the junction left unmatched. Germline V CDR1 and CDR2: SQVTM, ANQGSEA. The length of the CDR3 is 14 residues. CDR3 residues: CSVAGLAEPYEQYF. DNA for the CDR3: TGCAGCGTTGCCGGACTAGCGGAACCTTACGAGCAGTACTTC.

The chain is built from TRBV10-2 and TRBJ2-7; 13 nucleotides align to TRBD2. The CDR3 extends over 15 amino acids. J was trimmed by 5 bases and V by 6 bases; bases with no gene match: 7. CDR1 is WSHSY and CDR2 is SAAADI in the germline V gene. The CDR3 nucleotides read TGCGCCAGCAGACAACGACTAGCGGGAGGCAACGAGCAGTACTTC. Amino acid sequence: CASRQRLAGGNEQYF.

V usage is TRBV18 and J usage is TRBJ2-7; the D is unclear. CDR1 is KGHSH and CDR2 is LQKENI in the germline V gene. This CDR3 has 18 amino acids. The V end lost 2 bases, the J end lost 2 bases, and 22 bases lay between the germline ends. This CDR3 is CASSPSPEVALATYEQYF. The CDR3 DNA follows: TGTGCCAGCTCACCATCCCCCGAAGTAGCCCTTGCGACCTACGAGCAGTACTTC. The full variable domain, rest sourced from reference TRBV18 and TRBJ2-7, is NAGVMQNPRHLVRRRGQEARLRCSPMKGHSHVYWYRQLPEEGLKFMVYLQKENIIDESGMPKERFSAEFPKEGPSILRIQQVVRGDSAAYFCASSPSPEVALATYEQYFGPGTRLTVT.

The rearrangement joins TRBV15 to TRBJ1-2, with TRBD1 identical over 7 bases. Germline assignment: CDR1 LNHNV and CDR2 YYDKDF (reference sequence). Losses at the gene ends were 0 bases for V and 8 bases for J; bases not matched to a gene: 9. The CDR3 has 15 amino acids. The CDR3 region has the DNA TGTGCCACCAGCAGAGAACCGGGGACAGCGATGGGCTACACCTTC. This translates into CATSREPGTAMGYTF.

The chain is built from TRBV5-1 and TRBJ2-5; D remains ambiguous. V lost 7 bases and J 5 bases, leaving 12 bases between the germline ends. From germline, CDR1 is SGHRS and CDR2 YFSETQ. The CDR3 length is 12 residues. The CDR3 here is CASARSGETQYF. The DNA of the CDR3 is TGCGCCAGCGCGCGAAGTGGGGAGACCCAGTACTTC.

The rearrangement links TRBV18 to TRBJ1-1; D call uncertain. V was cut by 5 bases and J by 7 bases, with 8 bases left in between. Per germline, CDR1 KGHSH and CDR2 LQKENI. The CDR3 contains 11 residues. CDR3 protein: CASSAYGEAFF. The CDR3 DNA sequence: TGTGCCAGCTCAGCGTATGGTGAAGCTTTCTTT.

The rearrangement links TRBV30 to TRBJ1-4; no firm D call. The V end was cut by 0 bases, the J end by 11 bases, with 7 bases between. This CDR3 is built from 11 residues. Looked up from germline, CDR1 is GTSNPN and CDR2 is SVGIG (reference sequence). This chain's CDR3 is CAWSVPGKLFF. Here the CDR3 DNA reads TGTGCCTGGAGTGTACCCGGGAAACTGTTTTTT.

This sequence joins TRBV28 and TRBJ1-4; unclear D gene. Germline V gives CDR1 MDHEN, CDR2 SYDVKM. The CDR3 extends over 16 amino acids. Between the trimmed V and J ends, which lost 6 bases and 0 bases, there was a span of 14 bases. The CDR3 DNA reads TGTGCCAGCAGGAACCGAAGGAGGACAACTAATGAAAAACTGTTTTTT. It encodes CASRNRRRTTNEKLFF.